One and the same sample provided the 9 T cell receptor beta chains below, sequenced in a study of CD8 T cells in ankylosing spondylitis (dated by TCRdb to about 2017). Broad study findings and their caveats: Blood from ankylosing spondylitis patients appeared to be characterized by a TCR beta motif composed of under 10 highly homologous amino acid variants.

These receptors' targets are unknown. The method was 5' RACE. The instrument was an Illumina HiSeq 2500. TCRdb redid the processing of the public reads, applying fastp at Q25 and MiXCR, and retained in-frame beta chains. Under each unique CDR3 protein, matching rows form one entry showing the most common genes and DNA. The table for this sample lists about 500,000 distinct CDR3 sequences; roughly 13% of them were counted only once. The top ten hold approximately 6.2% of the sample. The sequencing sample was made of blood, either unsorted or a sorted T cell fraction (not recorded which). The origin of the receptors is a male donor with ankylosing spondylitis.

The genes are TRBV30 and TRBJ1-4; D is uncertain. The CDR3 consists of 14 residues. Germline V gives CDR1 GTSNPN, CDR2 SVGIG (reference sequence). The V gene lost 0 bases and the J gene lost 8 bases, with 13 bases spanning the gap. The CDR3 nucleotides are TGTGCCTGGAGTGTACCGGGGAAAGGGGAAAAACTGTTTTTT. Translating gives CAWSVPGKGEKLFF.

This clonotype was observed a few times. V and J are TRBV27 and TRBJ2-1; 8 nucleotides agree with TRBD2. CDR1 MNHEY and CDR2 SMNVEV come from the germline V gene (reference sequence). The trim removed 4 bases at V and 7 bases at J, leaving 12 bases unmatched. CDR3 size: 16 residues. The DNA for the CDR3 is TGTGCCAGCAGTTCCCCAGCGGGAGAAGCCCGGAATGAGCAGTTCTTC. It is translated as CASSSPAGEARNEQFF.

The V call is TRBV7-9, the J call TRBJ1-2; D not certain. Germline-derived CDR1 and CDR2 are SEHNR and FQNEAQ (reference sequence). Trimming shortened V by 4 bases and J by 8 bases, and 14 bases separated the two germline ends. The CDR3 runs to 13 residues. Here the CDR3 DNA reads TGTGCCAGCAGCTCCGAATCGGGTTACGGCTACACCTTC. It yields the protein CASSSESGYGYTF.

The chain links TRBV20-1 to TRBJ2-3; 10 bases are a match to TRBD2. J gave up 3 bases and V 5 bases, and 11 bases lay outside the gene matches. Germline V gives CDR1 DFQATT, CDR2 SNEGSKA (reference sequence). There are 16 residues in the CDR3. The CDR3 DNA reads TGCAGTGCTGGAGGGCAACTAGCGGGATGGACAGATACGCAGTATTTT. As protein: CSAGGQLAGWTDTQYF.

The V gene is TRBV7-7, the J gene TRBJ2-1, with unresolved D. CDR1 SSHAT and CDR2 FNYEAQ come from the germline V gene (reference sequence). Trimming shortened V by 1 base and J by 2 bases, and 9 bases separated the two germline ends. The length of the CDR3 is 15 residues. This CDR3 reads CASSLGQSPYNEQFF. In DNA, the CDR3 is TGTGCCAGCAGCTTAGGGCAGTCTCCCTACAATGAGCAGTTCTTC. Filled out from reference TRBV7-7 and TRBJ2-1, the complete variable domain reads GAGVSQSPRYKVTKRGQDVTLRCDPISSHATLYWYQQALGQGPEFLTYFNYEAQPDKSGLPSDRFSAERPEGSISTLTIQRTEQRDSAMYRCASSLGQSPYNEQFFGPGTRLTVL.

This clonotype came up many times. The V and J genes are TRBV20-1 and TRBJ2-7, with 14 positions matching TRBD2. Germline CDR1 reads DFQATT; CDR2 reads SNEGSKA (reference sequence). CDR3 size: 14 residues. Unmatched junction bases numbered 6, after V lost 5 bases and J lost 6 bases. The CDR3 nucleotides are TGCAGTGCTTTAAAGACTAGCGGGAGGGTCGAGCAGTACTTC. Translation: CSALKTSGRVEQYF.

The CDR3 here is CSAGLTSGSGYEQFF. In DNA, the CDR3 is TGCAGTGCTGGCTTAACTAGCGGGAGTGGATATGAGCAGTTCTTC. The genes are TRBV20-1 and TRBJ2-1; 11 nucleotides align to TRBD2. The CDR3 is made up of 15 amino acids. V shed 5 bases, J shed 8 bases, and the junction held 11 bases outside the gene matches. Germline V gene data show CDR1 as DFQATT and CDR2 as SNEGSKA (reference sequence).

Ten or more counts support this clonotype. This chain links TRBV4-2 with TRBJ2-3, with D possibly TRBD2 on 6 matching bases. Germline CDR1 reads LGHNA; CDR2 reads YNFKEQ. The CDR3 is made up of 15 amino acids. The V end lost 7 bases, the J end lost 2 bases, and 16 bases lay between the germline ends. CDR3 in amino acids: CASTPGPGVTDTQYF. CDR3 sequence (DNA): TGTGCCAGCACCCCCGGCCCGGGAGTCACAGATACGCAGTATTTT.

V is TRBV20-1 and J is TRBJ2-3, with D possibly TRBD1 on 8 matching bases. This CDR3 comprises 14 residues. Trimming removed 0 bases from V and 7 bases from J, with 14 bases in between. Per germline, CDR1 DFQATT and CDR2 SNEGSKA (reference sequence). The CDR3 nucleotides are TGCAGTGCTAGAGAAAGGACAGGGACTAATACGCAGTATTTT. Its protein is CSARERTGTNTQYF.